Listed here are 10 T cell receptor beta chains from one sample, sequenced in a study of cytomegalovirus exposure and HLA in healthy donors. PCR involved 60 Vbeta and 13 Jbeta primers. The assay was immunoSEQ multiplex PCR, and TCRdb's table has in-frame clones only and misses some. The sample carries around 130,000 clones, just under 80% recorded once. The sequenced sample was PBMCs. These receptors were taken from a woman between 18 and 30 years old in good health and CMV-seronegative.

This chain joins TRBV2 and TRBJ1-2, with 9 bases identical to TRBD1. This CDR3 has 13 residues. With 7 bases clipped from V and 3 bases from J, the junction kept 3 bases outside the gene matches. The germline V gene encodes CDR1 SNHLY and CDR2 FYNNEI. CDR3 bases: TGTGCCAGCAACGGACAGGGGTACTATGGCTACACCTTC. It is translated as CASNGQGYYGYTF.

The gene calls are TRBV15 and TRBJ1-2; D possibly corresponds to TRBD1 (6 bases). V dropped 5 bases and J dropped 6 bases, with 13 bases sitting between them. The CDR3 is made up of 13 amino acids. Germline V gives CDR1 LNHNV, CDR2 YYDKDF (reference sequence). The CDR3 is CATSSDRWHGYTF. The CDR3 DNA reads TGTGCCACCAGCTCCGACAGGTGGCATGGCTACACCTTC.

The V and J genes are TRBV19 and TRBJ1-5; 7 positions agree with TRBD1. The CDR3 covers 15 residues. After removal of 3 bases from V and 6 bases from J, the junction contained 8 bases not matched to a gene. Germline CDR1 is LNHDA and CDR2 is SQIVND (reference sequence). Here the CDR3 reads CASSIDRETTQPQHF. As DNA, the CDR3 is TGTGCCAGTAGTATCGACAGGGAAACAACTCAGCCCCAGCATTTT.

The genes are TRBV15 and TRBJ2-7; TRBD2 matches at 10 bases. This CDR3 is 15 amino acids long. Trimming at V came to 5 bases and at J to 5 bases, leaving 9 bases not matched to a gene. Per the germline V gene, CDR1 is LNHNV and CDR2 is YYDKDF (reference sequence). Here the CDR3 reads CATSLLAGTPHEQYF. The CDR3, as DNA: TGTGCCACCAGCCTACTAGCGGGGACTCCCCACGAGCAGTACTTC.

The genes are TRBV6-4 and TRBJ2-6; unclear D gene. CDR1 is MRHNA, CDR2 SNTAGT, per germline. The CDR3 extends over 16 amino acids. Trimming stripped 0 bases from V and 0 bases from J, with 6 bases between. The chain's CDR3 is CASSDSSNSGANVLTF. The CDR3 region has the DNA TGTGCCAGCAGTGACTCGAGCAACTCTGGGGCCAACGTCCTGACTTTC.

The V and J genes are TRBV4-2 and TRBJ2-7, with TRBD2 identical over 12 bases. The CDR3 is made up of 18 amino acids. Germline-derived CDR1 and CDR2 are LGHNA and YNFKEQ. V lost 1 base, J lost 3 bases, and 10 bases stayed unmatched. The CDR3 is CASSQGTSGMTTHYEQYF. For the CDR3, the DNA is TGTGCCAGCAGCCAAGGGACTAGCGGGATGACAACCCACTACGAGCAGTACTTC.

The V gene is TRBV29-1, the J gene TRBJ1-2; 7 bases agree with TRBD1. Germline CDR1 SQVTM, CDR2 ANQGSEA. The CDR3 is 12 residues long. Trimming at V came to 1 base and at J to 7 bases, leaving 3 bases not matched to a gene. For the CDR3, the DNA is TGCAGCGTTGAAGGGGCAGGGGGTGGCTACACCTTC. This translates into CSVEGAGGGYTF.

The chain is built from TRBV6-6 and TRBJ2-1; TRBD2 agrees at 12 bases. In germline, CDR1 is MNHNY, CDR2 SVGAGI (reference sequence). The trim removed 5 bases at V and 5 bases at J, leaving 1 base unmatched. The CDR3 runs 14 residues. The CDR3 bases are TGTGCCAGCAGTCTAGCGGGAGGGAACAATGAGCAGTTCTTC. Protein: CASSLAGGNNEQFF.

The rearrangement links TRBV29-1 to TRBJ2-7; TRBD1 matches 7 bases. The junction had 15 bases not matched to a gene; V was cut back by 7 bases and J by 3 bases. Per germline, CDR1 SQVTM and CDR2 ANQGSEA. The CDR3 contains 15 residues. Here the CDR3 DNA reads TGCAGCGCCAGGAAGACCGGGACAGACCACTACGAGCAGTACTTC. It specifies CSARKTGTDHYEQYF.

This clone was found once. The chain joins TRBV4-1 to TRBJ2-5; D possibly corresponds to TRBD1 (5 bases). The CDR3 totals 17 residues. Germline-derived CDR1 and CDR2 are MGHRA and YSYEKL. V lost 4 bases and J 7 bases, leaving 25 bases between the germline ends. For the CDR3, the DNA is TGCGCCAGCAGCCGCCCAACTAAAGGGCCGATTGGGGCGACCCAGTACTTC. The encoded protein is CASSRPTKGPIGATQYF.